These T cell receptor beta chains were read from a single sample in a study of a mutant IDH1 vaccine in newly diagnosed glioma. This table comes from immunoSEQ multiplex PCR, and its TCRdb copy is limited to in-frame clones, with some not included. In the table there are approximately 54,000 clones, approximately 80% of which are singletons. The sample here was PBMCs, taken from a glioma patient treated with radiotherapy, temozolomide or both. The receptors here all came from a man aged 18 to 35 with glioma. The CDR3 runs from the conserved cysteine through the conserved F or W. The D gene is left open where the match is weak.

TRBV4-2	.	14	TRBJ1-1	CASSQDWQDGEAFF
TRBV25-1	.	15	TRBJ2-2	CASSGRRSATGELFF
TRBV5-4	.	15	TRBJ1-2	CASSFAGTSNYGYTF
TRBV4-1	TRBD1	15	TRBJ1-4	CASSQVDRGLEKLFF
TRBV29-1	TRBD1	15	TRBJ2-1	CSSRQGASSYNEQFF
TRBV6-4	.	17	TRBJ1-2	CASSAYPAESTNYGYTF
TRBV6-4	.	13	TRBJ1-5	CASSVERNQPQHF
TRBV4-1	TRBD1	16	TRBJ1-1	CASSQVGRTGATEAFF
TRBV6-5	TRBD1	15	TRBJ2-7	CASRTGFSNSYEQYF
TRBV18	.	19	TRBJ2-6	CASSPLGRVPVPGANVLTF
TRBV7-2	.	15	TRBJ2-3	CASSLRLVAPDTQYF
TRBV5-6	.	11	TRBJ2-7	CASSLFYEQYF
TRBV2	.	14	TRBJ1-2	CASRYQGHEYGYTF
TRBV9	TRBD1	15	TRBJ2-7	CASSVEWTGVSEQYF
TRBV5-1	TRBD1	13	TRBJ1-2	CASSRTGDGGYTF
TRBV30	TRBD2	14	TRBJ2-1	CAWTSGLSYNEQFF
TRBV18	.	14	TRBJ2-7	CASSSPGNRYEQYF
TRBV7-8	.	12	TRBJ1-2	CASNQIRYGYTF
TRBV7-2	TRBD2	15	TRBJ2-1	CASSPGGAGYNEQFF
TRBV5-8	TRBD2	18	TRBJ2-7	CASSSPTSGRGLSYEQYF
TRBV5-6	.	15	TRBJ1-2	CASSSSPGMSYGYTF
TRBV14	TRBD1	13	TRBJ2-1	CASSRRTGSEQFF
TRBV18	TRBD1	14	TRBJ2-7	CASSPRQGTHEQYF
TRBV18	.	14	TRBJ1-5	CASSPDSINQPQHF
TRBV5-1	.	18	TRBJ1-4	CASSRTQRIEALNEKLFF
TRBV9	.	15	TRBJ1-1	CASSGGTLGNTEAFF
TRBV30	TRBD1	14	TRBJ1-1	CAWGSGTGGTEAFF
TRBV4-1	.	15	TRBJ2-5	CASRPDNWRQETQYF
TRBV5-1	TRBD1	14	TRBJ2-7	CASSPSGGQLEQYF
TRBV5-1	TRBD1	13	TRBJ2-7	CASSLDRGYEQYF
TRBV10-3	.	14	TRBJ1-2	CAISDALSGYGYTF
TRBV5-1	TRBD1	15	TRBJ2-7	CASSLNRDSLYEQYF
TRBV7-6	.	12	TRBJ1-3	CASSLGGNTIYF
TRBV18	.	16	TRBJ1-3	CASSLTTVGTGNTIYF
TRBV2	.	14	TRBJ1-5	CASSERATNQPQHF
TRBV5-1	.	16	TRBJ1-2	CASSPLSSNLNYGYTF
TRBV19	.	14	TRBJ1-2	CASRSLEVRVGYTF
TRBV6-5	TRBD1	14	TRBJ2-7	CASSRMGQAYEQYF
TRBV5-1	.	15	TRBJ1-1	CASSPQGYMNTEAFF
TRBV27	.	14	TRBJ1-1	CASSPTGMNTEAFF
TRBV5-1	TRBD1	15	TRBJ1-1	CASSNRGRGDTEAFF
TRBV18	.	16	TRBJ2-2	CASSPPYGEDTGELFF
TRBV7-2	.	13	TRBJ2-5	CASSSWTRETQYF
TRBV6-4	.	13	TRBJ2-5	CASSDPQKETQYF
TRBV6-5	.	16	TRBJ1-5	CASSYSIPGRNQPQHF
TRBV18	.	15	TRBJ2-6	CASSSVGSGANVLTF
TRBV4-1	TRBD2	16	TRBJ2-3	CASSQVLSGGADTQYF
TRBV28	.	17	TRBJ2-5	CASPLTGSLKNQETQYF
TRBV5-8	TRBD1	15	TRBJ1-4	CASSLKDRVGEKLFF
TRBV30	TRBD2	14	TRBJ2-5	CAWSVFAGRETQYF